This is a list of T cell receptor beta chains from one sample in a study of cytomegalovirus exposure and HLA in healthy donors. Sequenced by immunoSEQ multiplex PCR; TCRdb stores in-frame clones only, minus some. Here the sample spans 200,000 or so clones, around 77% being singletons. Sequencing was carried out using PBMCs. The receptor set was obtained from a woman in her 30s in good health and CMV-seronegative. The CDR3 runs from the conserved cysteine through the conserved F or W. Each record gives: clone size, J gene, D gene, V gene, CDR3 protein, CDR3 DNA. A D gene is named only where the DNA matches it firmly. Not all rows give a size; the values are once, few, many and, for expanded clones, a class.

>.|TRBJ1-4|.|TRBV27
CASSSYYNEKLFF
TGTGCCAGCAGTTCCTACTACAATGAAAAACTGTTTTTT
>.|TRBJ2-1|.|TRBV6-6
CASSWGLKKRPEQFF
TGTGCCAGCAGTTGGGGACTTAAGAAGCGCCCTGAGCAGTTCTTC
>.|TRBJ2-7|.|TRBV28
CASSFLAGRYEQYF
TGTGCCAGCAGTTTCCTTGCGGGACGATACGAGCAGTACTTC
>.|TRBJ2-3|TRBD2|TRBV13
CASSRRLAGGGDTQYF
TGTGCCAGCAGCAGACGACTAGCGGGGGGGGGAGATACGCAGTATTTT
>.|TRBJ2-7|.|TRBV7-9
CASTHVSGLYEQYF
TGTGCCAGCACTCACGTTTCAGGGTTATACGAGCAGTACTTC
>.|TRBJ1-6|.|TRBV27
CASRLRLGVEPLHF
TGTGCCAGCAGACTAAGACTCGGTGTAGAGCCCCTCCACTTT
>.|TRBJ2-6|.|TRBV2
CASSFGYGANVLTF
TGTGCCAGCAGTTTCGGTTACGGGGCCAACGTCCTGACTTTC
>.|TRBJ2-1|TRBD2|TRBV7-9
CASSPPGLAGYNEQFF
TGTGCCAGCAGCCCACCGGGACTAGCGGGATACAATGAGCAGTTCTTC
>few|TRBJ1-2|.|TRBV4-1
CASSQAGTQAPYGYTF
TGCGCCAGCAGCCAGGCGGGAACACAGGCACCCTACGGCTACACCTTC
>.|TRBJ1-6|TRBD1|TRBV5-6
CASSRDRVSPLHF
TGTGCCAGCAGCCGGGACAGAGTTTCACCCCTCCACTTT
>.|TRBJ1-2|.|TRBV6-5
CASRGEVGGRYGYTF
TGTGCCAGCAGGGGGGAGGTGGGGGGGAGGTACGGCTACACCTTC
>.|TRBJ1-2|.|TRBV27
CASSFGGGGPIYGYPF
TGTGCCAGCAGTTTTGGCGGCGGGGGGCCAATCTATGGCTACCCCTTC
>.|TRBJ2-7|.|TRBV5-1
CASSIEGSFVEQYF
TGCGCCAGCAGCATCGAGGGAAGTTTCGTAGAGCAGTACTTC
>.|TRBJ2-7|.|TRBV5-5
CASRRGQSWGGYEQYF
TGTGCCAGCAGGCGAGGGCAGTCGTGGGGTGGCTACGAGCAGTACTTC
>.|TRBJ1-6|TRBD1|TRBV6-5
CASSYRQGGFYSPLHF
TGTGCCAGCAGTTACAGGCAGGGGGGTTTCTATTCACCCCTCCACTTT
>.|TRBJ2-7|.|TRBV5-8
CASSFGQRHHEQYF
TGTGCCAGCAGCTTTGGACAGCGGCATCACGAGCAGTACTTC
>.|TRBJ1-1|TRBD1|TRBV2
CASSDRVNTEAFF
TGTGCCAGCAGCGACAGGGTGAACACTGAAGCTTTCTTT
>.|TRBJ1-5|.|TRBV19
CASSALQGSNQPQHF
TGTGCCAGTAGTGCTCTACAGGGATCCAATCAGCCCCAGCATTTT
>.|TRBJ2-7|.|TRBV2
CASSAVLAAPEQYF
TGTGCCAGCAGTGCGGTCTTAGCAGCCCCCGAGCAGTACTTC
>.|TRBJ2-7|TRBD1|TRBV5-1
CASSSGTGALREQYF
TGCGCCAGCAGCTCCGGGACAGGGGCCTTGAGGGAGCAGTACTTC
>.|TRBJ2-7|TRBD1|TRBV27
CASRRDRSYEQYF
TGTGCCAGCAGGAGGGACAGGTCCTACGAGCAGTACTTC
>.|TRBJ2-7|TRBD2|TRBV5-6
CASIPRLAGTYEQYF
TGTGCCAGCATCCCAAGACTAGCGGGGACCTACGAGCAGTACTTC
>.|TRBJ2-7|TRBD2|TRBV6-6
CASKPRLAVSYEQYF
TGTGCCAGTAAGCCAAGACTAGCGGTCTCCTACGAGCAGTACTTC
>.|TRBJ2-7|.|TRBV5-4
CASSLAEQGGYGQYF
TGTGCCAGCAGCTTGGCCGAGCAGGGGGGCTATGGTCAGTACTTC
>.|TRBJ1-1|.|TRBV6-6
CASSYDVRLSNTEAFF
TGTGCCAGCAGTTACGACGTTCGACTCAGCAACACTGAAGCTTTCTTT
>once|TRBJ2-7|TRBD1|TRBV7-3
CASSPGTGVIGEQYF
TGTGCCAGCAGCCCAGGGACAGGAGTGATTGGCGAGCAGTACTTC
>.|TRBJ1-3|.|TRBV19
CASGAGTGNTIYF
TGTGCCAGTGGGGCAGGAACGGGAAACACCATATATTTT
>.|TRBJ2-5|.|TRBV7-9
CASMRGETQYF
TGTGCCAGCATGCGAGGGGAGACCCAGTACTTC
>.|TRBJ2-5|TRBD1|TRBV6-5
CASKSGGVETQYF
TGTGCCAGCAAATCAGGGGGCGTCGAGACCCAGTACTTC
>.|TRBJ1-6|.|TRBV7-2
CASSLFGSAYNSPLHF
TGTGCCAGCAGCTTGTTTGGCAGTGCTTATAATTCACCCCTCCACTTT
>few|TRBJ1-5|TRBD1|TRBV7-8
CASSLDRGRRSNQPQHF
TGTGCCAGCAGCTTAGACAGGGGTAGACGCAGCAATCAGCCCCAGCATTTT
>.|TRBJ2-5|.|TRBV2
CASRSGYQETQYF
TGTGCCAGCAGGTCAGGGTACCAAGAGACCCAGTACTTC